This is a list of T cell receptor beta chains from one sample in a study of cytomegalovirus exposure and HLA in healthy donors. Assay used: immunoSEQ multiplex PCR; TCRdb lists only in-frame clones, some missing. Reported are around 150,000 clones; the ten largest clones contain 2.1%. The sequenced sample was PBMCs. The receptors come from a man aged 25-45 years in good health and CMV-seronegative. Each CDR3 is given with its conserved first and last residue. A D gene is named only where the DNA matches it firmly.

j_call: TRBJ1-5; d_call: TRBD1; v_call: TRBV5-5; cdr3_aa: CASSYIGGYSNQPQHF; cdr3_nt: TGTGCCAGCAGCTATATAGGGGGCTATAGCAATCAGCCCCAGCATTTT
j_call: TRBJ2-2; d_call: -; v_call: TRBV4-3; cdr3_aa: CASSQPIATGELFF; cdr3_nt: TGCGCCAGCAGCCAACCAATAGCAACCGGGGAGCTGTTTTTT
j_call: TRBJ2-3; d_call: -; v_call: TRBV2; cdr3_aa: CAIPPTRRVDTQYF; cdr3_nt: TGTGCCATCCCCCCCACCCGGAGGGTAGATACGCAGTATTTT
j_call: TRBJ2-1; d_call: -; v_call: TRBV4-2; cdr3_aa: CASSQDAGGNEQFF; cdr3_nt: TGTGCCAGCAGCCAAGACGCGGGTGGCAATGAGCAGTTCTTC
j_call: TRBJ1-2; d_call: -; v_call: TRBV28; cdr3_aa: CASSLRQHGYTF; cdr3_nt: TGTGCCAGCAGTTTGAGACAGCATGGCTACACCTTC
j_call: TRBJ2-1; d_call: -; v_call: TRBV5-4; cdr3_aa: CASSFGGEYYNEQFF; cdr3_nt: TGTGCCAGCAGCTTCGGCGGGGAGTACTACAATGAGCAGTTCTTC
j_call: TRBJ1-4; d_call: -; v_call: TRBV7-2; cdr3_aa: CASSVVEYEKLFF; cdr3_nt: TGTGCCAGCAGCGTTGTTGAGTATGAAAAACTGTTTTTT
j_call: TRBJ1-1; d_call: -; v_call: TRBV6-1; cdr3_aa: CASSLQGGGGFF; cdr3_nt: TGTGCCAGCAGTCTTCAAGGGGGTGGGGGTTTCTTT
j_call: TRBJ1-1; d_call: -; v_call: TRBV7-9; cdr3_aa: CASRRRGSQGTEAFF; cdr3_nt: TGTGCCAGCAGGAGGAGGGGCAGCCAAGGCACTGAAGCTTTCTTT
j_call: TRBJ1-3; d_call: -; v_call: TRBV7-9; cdr3_aa: CASSPRQASSGNTIYF; cdr3_nt: TGTGCCAGCAGCCCGAGACAGGCGAGCTCTGGAAACACCATATATTTT
j_call: TRBJ1-5; d_call: TRBD1; v_call: TRBV10-3; cdr3_aa: CATGTGFSNQPQHF; cdr3_nt: TGTGCCACCGGGACAGGGTTTAGCAATCAGCCCCAGCATTTT
j_call: TRBJ1-1; d_call: TRBD1; v_call: TRBV5-4; cdr3_aa: CASSRRTGEEEAFF; cdr3_nt: TGTGCCAGCAGCCGGCGGACAGGGGAGGAGGAAGCTTTCTTT
j_call: TRBJ2-1; d_call: -; v_call: TRBV10-3; cdr3_aa: CAISDSVSDEQFF; cdr3_nt: TGTGCCATCAGTGACAGCGTGTCGGATGAGCAGTTCTTC
j_call: TRBJ1-2; d_call: TRBD1; v_call: TRBV18; cdr3_aa: CASSRGTGDYTF; cdr3_nt: TGTGCCAGCTCACGCGGGACAGGGGACTACACCTTC
j_call: TRBJ2-2; d_call: -; v_call: TRBV30; cdr3_aa: CAWKAGLTGELFF; cdr3_nt: TGTGCCTGGAAGGCAGGCCTCACCGGGGAGCTGTTTTTT
j_call: TRBJ2-5; d_call: TRBD1; v_call: TRBV7-9; cdr3_aa: CASSNLRDRLETQYF; cdr3_nt: TGTGCCAGCAGCAACCTTAGGGACAGGCTAGAGACCCAGTACTTC
j_call: TRBJ2-1; d_call: -; v_call: TRBV10-3; cdr3_aa: CAISDRGQSTGGEQFF; cdr3_nt: TGTGCCATCAGTGACCGAGGACAATCCACCGGCGGTGAGCAGTTCTTC
j_call: TRBJ2-2; d_call: TRBD2; v_call: TRBV7-2; cdr3_aa: CASSFLAGLRTGELFF; cdr3_nt: TGTGCCAGCAGCTTCCTAGCGGGGTTAAGAACCGGGGAGCTGTTTTTT
j_call: TRBJ1-1; d_call: -; v_call: TRBV6-1; cdr3_aa: CASGLGAFEAFF; cdr3_nt: TGTGCCAGCGGGCTCGGCGCCTTTGAAGCTTTCTTT
j_call: TRBJ2-7; d_call: TRBD2; v_call: TRBV19; cdr3_aa: CASSMTSGGDYEQYF; cdr3_nt: TGTGCCAGTAGTATGACTAGCGGGGGAGACTACGAGCAGTACTTC
j_call: TRBJ1-1; d_call: -; v_call: TRBV1; cdr3_aa: CTSPRKGQPFYRSTEAFF; cdr3_nt: TGCACCAGCCCCCGGAAAGGACAGCCTTTTTATAGGAGCACTGAAGCTTTCTTT
j_call: TRBJ1-3; d_call: -; v_call: TRBV29-1; cdr3_aa: CSVEVQFGNTIYF; cdr3_nt: TGCAGCGTCGAGGTGCAGTTTGGAAACACCATATATTTT
j_call: TRBJ1-1; d_call: -; v_call: TRBV28; cdr3_aa: CASSSGTLNTEAFF; cdr3_nt: TGTGCCAGCAGTTCGGGGACATTGAACACTGAAGCTTTCTTT
j_call: TRBJ2-2; d_call: TRBD2; v_call: TRBV18; cdr3_aa: CASSPTTGLAQAGELFF; cdr3_nt: TGTGCCAGCTCACCAACTACTGGACTAGCACAGGCCGGGGAGCTGTTTTTT
j_call: TRBJ2-7; d_call: TRBD2; v_call: TRBV13; cdr3_aa: CASSTLAGGGENEQYF; cdr3_nt: TGTGCCAGCAGCACACTAGCGGGAGGAGGGGAAAATGAGCAGTACTTC
j_call: TRBJ1-2; d_call: TRBD1; v_call: TRBV5-6; cdr3_aa: CASSSWDRGSYGYTF; cdr3_nt: TGTGCCAGCAGCTCTTGGGACAGGGGGAGCTATGGCTACACCTTC
j_call: TRBJ1-5; d_call: -; v_call: TRBV19; cdr3_aa: CASSIGQRQRYITQPQHF; cdr3_nt: TGTGCCAGTAGTATAGGGCAGAGGCAGCGATATATTACTCAGCCCCAGCATTTT